This TCR beta chain was retrieved from a study of T cells in localized non-small cell lung cancer. Findings of the study overall: The study detected a median approximately 57 of the top 100 tumor clones in adjacent lung. Elevated circulating T cell density in blood was associated with longer overall survival. Compared with tumor, uninvolved adjacent lung displayed greater T cell clonality, ranking highest overall.

Produced via immunoSEQ multiplex PCR; TCRdb's table is partial and in-frame only. The repertoire holds roughly 40,000 clones, with roughly 79% as singletons. As regards this clone: Its specificity is unknown.

This clonotype originated in an older male donor with stage II lung adenocarcinoma. The sequencing used peripheral blood mononuclear cells, collected before any cancer treatment.

CDR3 coding DNA: TGTGCCAGCAGCTCGGCCCGATCCTACAATGAGCAGTTCTTC. Its translation is CASSSARSYNEQFF. The chain employs TRBV7-2 and TRBJ2-1; no clear D gene. This CDR3 region has 14 residues. With 4 bases removed from V and 1 base from J, the gap between germline ends came to 8 bases. Germline-derived CDR1 and CDR2 are SGHTA and FQGNSA. The whole variable domain, filled in from reference TRBV7-2 and TRBJ2-1, reads GAGVSQSPSNKVTEKGKDVELRCDPISGHTALYWYRQSLGQGLEFLIYFQGNSAPDKSGLPSDRFSAERTGGSVSTLTIQRTQQEDSAVYLCASSSARSYNEQFFGPGTRLTVL.